The rows below give T cell receptor beta chains drawn from one sample of a study of shared clonotypes between healthy human individuals. Libraries were prepared by immunoSEQ multiplex PCR; TCRdb keeps only in-frame clonotypes and omits some of them. Among around 1.9 million clones listed, around 93% were seen once. Sequences were obtained from naive CD8+ T cells from PBMCs. Source of these receptors: a young man in good health. Some clones in this sample may be carry-over from other donors' samples. The CDR3 runs from the conserved cysteine through the conserved F or W.

V gene: TRBV18; CDR3 protein: CASSPMGLSAYEQYF
V gene: TRBV7-9; CDR3 protein: CASKQMNTEAFF
V gene: TRBV7-9; CDR3 protein: CASSSWTGATDTQYF
V gene: TRBV7-9; CDR3 protein: CASRFEESYEQYF
V gene: TRBV27; CDR3 protein: CASRPSLDLFYEQYF
V gene: TRBV27; CDR3 protein: CASSFAGASTDTQYF
V gene: TRBV18; CDR3 protein: CASSPDRGNEKLFF
V gene: TRBV6-1; CDR3 protein: CASNGRSYGYTF
V gene: TRBV30; CDR3 protein: CAWRIKTNEKLFF
V gene: TRBV19; CDR3 protein: CASSFLETQYF
V gene: TRBV5-4; CDR3 protein: CASSLQAGARNEQFF
V gene: TRBV11-2; CDR3 protein: CASSSGGGLGNTIYF
V gene: TRBV4-2; CDR3 protein: CASSLRTGGDEQYF
V gene: TRBV5-5; CDR3 protein: CASSPNGPGYTF
V gene: TRBV6-5; CDR3 protein: CASGPNGPNYGYTF
V gene: TRBV19; CDR3 protein: CASSNGNQPQHF
V gene: TRBV5-4; CDR3 protein: CASSFWGGNTEAFF
V gene: TRBV2; CDR3 protein: CASFQEPGGYTF
V gene: TRBV19; CDR3 protein: CASSTAGARVGGYTF
V gene: TRBV28; CDR3 protein: CASSPTTGTGANVLTF
V gene: TRBV30; CDR3 protein: CAWSVQVGTRVYQETQYF
V gene: TRBV15; CDR3 protein: CATSRDRQADHNEQFF
V gene: TRBV7-6; CDR3 protein: CATLAGELYNEQFF
V gene: TRBV4-1; CDR3 protein: CASSQSPRFGGNEQFF
V gene: TRBV7-6; CDR3 protein: CASSFATGEKLFF